What follows are 25 T cell receptor beta chains derived from one specimen sequenced in a study of cytomegalovirus exposure and HLA in healthy donors. 13 Jbeta primers and 60 Vbeta primers were used for the PCR. The protocol was immunoSEQ multiplex PCR, while the TCRdb copy is restricted to in-frame clones and leaves out a portion. The repertoire includes about 180,000 clones, about 79% of them detected once, and around 1.6% sits in the top ten. Material: PBMCs. These receptors all stem from a man between 18 and 35 years old in good health and CMV-seronegative.

This clone was picked up one time. V and J are TRBV6-1 and TRBJ2-7, with 7 nucleotides matching TRBD2. V gave up 3 bases and J gave up 3 bases; unmatched junction bases: 8. There are 15 residues in the CDR3. The germline V gene encodes CDR1 MNHNS and CDR2 SASEGT. CDR3 bases: TGTGCCAGCAGTGAGGGGACGGGGGGAGGCTACGAGCAGTACTTC. This encodes CASSEGTGGGYEQYF.

This chain connects TRBV4-1 to TRBJ2-7; tentatively, D is TRBD1 (5 bases). Germline CDR1 and CDR2: MGHRA and YSYEKL. This CDR3 is 15 amino acids long. Between the trimmed V and J ends, which lost 4 bases and 3 bases, there was a span of 16 bases. The CDR3: CASSRTTEELYEQYF. The CDR3 DNA reads as TGCGCCAGCAGCCGCACGACAGAGGAGCTCTACGAGCAGTACTTC.

The chain joins TRBV6-6 to TRBJ1-1; D gene unclear. V was trimmed by 9 bases and J by 1 base, leaving 12 bases between them. Germline CDR1 is MNHNY and CDR2 is SVGAGI (reference sequence). The CDR3 is 13 amino acids. CDR3 bases: TGTGCCAGTTGGACTAGAACGAACACTGAAGCTTTCTTT. It is translated as CASWTRTNTEAFF.

The V and J genes are TRBV5-4 and TRBJ2-3; TRBD2 is a possible D gene (6 bases). This CDR3 spans 14 amino acids. Per germline, CDR1 SGHNT and CDR2 YYREEE (reference sequence). Deletions cut 0 bases from V and 6 bases from J, with 11 bases between. The CDR3 DNA is TGTGCCAGCAGCTTGGGGCGGGGCGGTGATACGCAGTATTTT. It encodes CASSLGRGGDTQYF.

The sample holds one count of this clone. V usage is TRBV2 and J usage is TRBJ1-6; D is perhaps TRBD1 (6 bases). Per the germline V gene, CDR1 is SNHLY and CDR2 is FYNNEI. The CDR3 covers 14 residues. V was pared by 6 bases and J by 10 bases, with 16 bases between. The CDR3 spells CASSPGGAGSPLHF. CDR3 nucleotides: TGTGCCAGCAGCCCTGGGGGGGCTGGGTCACCCCTCCACTTT.

V usage is TRBV27 and J usage is TRBJ2-1; 8 nucleotides match TRBD1. This CDR3 is built from 16 residues. Germline CDR1 reads MNHEY; CDR2 reads SMNVEV (reference sequence). The junction had 12 bases not matched to a gene; V was cut back by 4 bases and J by 7 bases. For the CDR3, the DNA is TGTGCCAGCAGTTCATGGACAGGGACGGGAGCAAATGAGCAGTTCTTC. Protein sequence: CASSSWTGTGANEQFF.

This clone has only a few counts. The chain uses TRBV5-6 and TRBJ2-1; D unclear. V lost 7 bases and J 0 bases, leaving 2 bases between the germline ends. The V gene's germline CDR1 is SGHDT and CDR2 YYEEEE. The CDR3 spans 11 residues. Here the CDR3 reads CASRSYNEQFF. CDR3 nucleotide sequence: TGTGCCAGCCGCTCCTACAATGAGCAGTTCTTC.

The rearrangement uses TRBV11-2 and TRBJ2-7; 9 bases agree with TRBD1. The CDR3 is made up of 15 amino acids. Trimming removed 6 bases from V and 7 bases from J; junction bases left unmatched: 13. The germline CDR1 and CDR2 sequences are SGHAT and FQNNGV. The CDR3 DNA is TGTGCCAGCAGTTCCCCGGGGACAGGGACGAGGGAGCAGTACTTC. Its protein product is CASSSPGTGTREQYF.

This clone showed up just once. The rearrangement joins TRBV6-5 to TRBJ2-3; TRBD1 is a possible D gene (6 bases). Trimming took 0 bases from V and 1 from J, leaving 8 bases between them. This CDR3 contains 15 residues. Germline lookup yields CDR1 MNHEY and CDR2 SVGAGI. The CDR3, as DNA: TGTGCCAGCAGTTACTCTCCAGGGGGCACAGATACGCAGTATTTT. It encodes CASSYSPGGTDTQYF.

V gene TRBV29-1 combines with J gene TRBJ2-1; D is ambiguous. This CDR3 has 13 residues. Germline CDR1 and CDR2: SQVTM and ANQGSEA. The ends were cut back, 5 bases at V and 4 bases at J, with 12 bases in the middle. The CDR3 DNA reads as TGCAGCGTTCAGCTTATACAGTACAATGAGCAGTTCTTC. Translating gives CSVQLIQYNEQFF.

This chain uses TRBV7-6 with TRBJ2-5; possible D gene TRBD1, 6 bases. CDR3 length: 14 amino acids. V was pared by 4 bases and J by 5 bases, with 14 bases between. CDR1 is SGHVS and CDR2 is FNYEAQ in the germline V gene. In nucleotides, the CDR3 is TGTGCCAGCAGCTATAACAGGGTCTCGGAGACCCAGTACTTC. Translating it yields CASSYNRVSETQYF.

The chain joins TRBV30 to TRBJ1-5, with D uncertain. The germline gives CDR1 GTSNPN, CDR2 SVGIG (reference sequence). V was cut by 0 bases and J by 6 bases, with 9 bases left in between. This CDR3 region has 13 residues. The CDR3 protein is CAWSVERSQPQHF. The CDR3 DNA is TGTGCCTGGAGTGTTGAGAGGAGTCAGCCCCAGCATTTT.

The rearrangement uses TRBV5-1 and TRBJ2-5; D uncertain. CDR3 length: 13 residues. Trimming took 5 bases from V and 0 from J, leaving 8 bases between them. Germline lookup yields CDR1 SGHRS and CDR2 YFSETQ. The CDR3: CASRAYYQETQYF. The CDR3 DNA sequence: TGCGCCAGCAGGGCATATTACCAAGAGACCCAGTACTTC.

The rearrangement joins TRBV28 to TRBJ2-5; 7 bases line up with TRBD1. V lost 9 bases, J lost 7 bases, and 11 bases stayed unmatched. There are 13 residues in the CDR3. Germline CDR1 is MDHEN and CDR2 is SYDVKM. The CDR3 sequence: CASNTGARGTQYF. For the CDR3, the DNA is TGTGCCAGTAATACAGGGGCCCGGGGGACCCAGTACTTC.

V is TRBV7-9 and J is TRBJ2-1; the match to TRBD2 covers 11 bases. The germline V gene encodes CDR1 SEHNR and CDR2 FQNEAQ (reference sequence). The CDR3 spans 15 residues. The V gene end was trimmed by 1 base and the J gene end by 7 bases; junction bases not matched to a gene: 3. The CDR3 sequence: CASSLGTSGSNEQFF. The CDR3 coding sequence is TGTGCCAGCAGCTTAGGCACTAGCGGGAGTAATGAGCAGTTCTTC. Using reference TRBV7-9 and TRBJ2-1 for the parts outside the CDR3, the full variable domain is DTGVSQNPRHKITKRGQNVTFRCDPISEHNRLYWYRQTLGQGPEFLTYFQNEAQLEKSRLLSDRFSAERPKGSFSTLEIQRTEQGDSAMYLCASSLGTSGSNEQFFGPGTRLTVL.

The chain carries TRBV27 and TRBJ1-2; the D gene is possibly TRBD1 (6 bases). Germline CDR1 reads MNHEY; CDR2 reads SMNVEV (reference sequence). V gave up 2 bases and J gave up 3 bases, with 13 bases separating them. This CDR3 region has 15 residues. CDR3 residues: CASSLRGAVDYGYTF. In DNA, the CDR3 is TGTGCCAGCAGTTTACGGGGGGCCGTCGACTATGGCTACACCTTC.

Notes on this clone: The junction and the germline gene differ at one end; a read error may be behind it. The chain has TRBV7-9 and TRBJ1-4; D gene uncertain. CDR3 length: 17 residues. Germline values: CDR1 SEHNR, CDR2 FQNEAQ (reference sequence). CDR3 DNA sequence: TGTTCCAGCAGCGATCCGGGTTCGATCAGCCATCGCGAAAAACTGTTTTTT. The encoded protein is CSSSDPGSISHREKLFF.

This chain uses TRBV9 with TRBJ2-5; 12 bases align to TRBD2. The CDR3 contains 16 residues. V shed 0 bases and J 7 bases; nucleotides not matched to a gene: 7. CDR1 is SGDLS, CDR2 YYNGEE, per germline. Written as DNA, the CDR3 is TGTGCCAGCAGCGTAGCGGCTAGCGGGGGGGTTGGGACCCAGTACTTC. It codes for CASSVAASGGVGTQYF. The variable domain in full, completed from reference TRBV9 and TRBJ2-5, reads DSGVTQTPKHLITATGQRVTLRCSPRSGDLSVYWYQQSLDQGLQFLIQYYNGEERAKGNILERFSAQQFPDLHSELNLSSLELGDSALYFCASSVAASGGVGTQYFGPGTRLLVL.

The chain joins TRBV6-1 to TRBJ2-7; 10 bases align to TRBD1. This CDR3 contains 14 residues. Trimming cost V 8 bases and J 2 bases; bases outside gene matches: 6. Germline V gene sequence: CDR1 MNHNS, CDR2 SASEGT. The CDR3 sequence: CASEGDRGTYEQYF. In DNA form, the CDR3 reads TGTGCCAGCGAAGGGGACAGGGGCACCTACGAGCAGTACTTC.

This chain connects TRBV5-1 to TRBJ2-2; TRBD1 is a possible D gene (5 bases). The V gene's germline CDR1 is SGHRS and CDR2 YFSETQ. The ends were cut back, 4 bases at V and 0 bases at J, with 13 bases in the middle. The CDR3 is 16 residues long. The CDR3 DNA reads as TGCGCCAGCAGCCCAGTTAGGACAACGAACACCGGGGAGCTGTTTTTT. It is translated as CASSPVRTTNTGELFF.

V gene TRBV7-3 combines with J gene TRBJ1-3; 7 nucleotides match TRBD1. CDR3 length: 15 amino acids. From germline, CDR1 is SGHTA and CDR2 FQGTGA. Losses at the gene ends were 7 bases for V and 0 bases for J; bases not matched to a gene: 6. The CDR3 DNA reads TGTGCCAGCACGATTGCAGGGGGCTCTGGAAACACCATATATTTT. Translation: CASTIAGGSGNTIYF.

The chain uses TRBV29-1 and TRBJ1-2; 7 nucleotides agree with TRBD1. There are 16 residues in the CDR3. Germline-derived CDR1 and CDR2 are SQVTM and ANQGSEA. The V segment lost 0 bases and the J segment 0 bases; nucleotides outside the gene matches: 7. DNA of the CDR3: TGCAGCGTTGAAGAACGCCGGGACAGCCCTAACTATGGCTACACCTTC. Translating it yields CSVEERRDSPNYGYTF.

This clone came up a few times. This rearrangement joins TRBV5-4 to TRBJ2-7, with D possibly TRBD2 on 5 matching bases. The CDR3 spans 14 residues. The germline gives CDR1 SGHNT, CDR2 YYREEE (reference sequence). The V end lost 5 bases, the J end lost 2 bases, and 14 bases lay between the germline ends. The CDR3: CASSSDEGPYEQYF. The CDR3 DNA sequence: TGTGCCAGCAGTTCAGATGAGGGTCCCTACGAGCAGTACTTC.

This clone showed up just a few times. V usage is TRBV5-6 and J usage is TRBJ2-3, with 11 nucleotides matching TRBD2. This CDR3 is 17 amino acids long. Germline V gives CDR1 SGHDT, CDR2 YYEEEE. V dropped 3 bases and J dropped 0; count of bases not matched to a gene: 6. The CDR3 loop is CASSYLAGGPSTDTQYF. CDR3 nucleotides: TGTGCCAGCAGCTACCTAGCGGGGGGCCCTAGCACAGATACGCAGTATTTT.

The gene calls are TRBV5-8 and TRBJ2-4, with D possibly being TRBD1 (6 bases). Between the trimmed V and J ends, which lost 0 bases and 6 bases, there was a span of 13 bases. Germline CDR1 and CDR2: SGHTS and YDEGEE. The CDR3 is 15 amino acids. CDR3 protein: CASSLEGRRGNIQYF. The CDR3 coding sequence is TGTGCCAGCAGCTTGGAAGGGCGCAGGGGAAACATTCAGTACTTC.